This T cell receptor (beta chain) came from a study of tumor and adjacent non-tumor tissue in lung cancer. Across the whole study: Approximately 4 million productive TCRbeta reads were obtained per sample on average. Points from the study as a whole: Tumor repertoires had a smaller top 100 clone share than normal lung. Significantly higher TCR diversity was found in tumor than normal lung.

Concerning this clonotype: Its antigen is undetermined.

Three rounds of nested PCR, following a modified ARM-PCR protocol, produced the TCRbeta library. TCRdb re-called the multiplex PCR reads through MiXCR, storing one row per CDR3 protein. Among fewer than 120,000 distinct CDR3 sequences listed, 84% were seen once. RNA was extracted from bulk tissue without any cell sorting. Between August and November 2014, newly diagnosed, chemotherapy-naive lung cancer patients underwent thoracic surgery in China. Trimming shortened V by 3 bases and J by 5 bases, and 10 bases separated the two germline ends. CDR1 is LNHDA and CDR2 is SQIVND in the germline V gene (reference sequence). The CDR3 loop spans 14 amino acids.

J is TRBJ2-2 and V is TRBV19; tentative D call: TRBD2 (5 bases). This sequence originates from a man in his 70s with non-small cell lung cancer. Material for sequencing was lung tumor tissue. The CDR3 region has the DNA TGTGCCAGTAGTATGACATGGGAGACCGGGGAGCTGTTTTTT. Its protein product is CASSMTWETGELFF.